These 14 T cell receptor beta chains were all obtained from the same sample, sequenced in a study of T cells in Graves' hyperthyroidism and ophthalmopathy. Amplification yielded TCR beta CDR3 regions, with RNA transcripts as the source. HTBI primers were the set used in a first-round RT-PCR of the TCR CDR3. TCRdb reanalysed the multiplex PCR reads using MiXCR and keeps one entry per CDR3 protein. This table has some 600,000 distinct CDR3 sequences, approximately 15% appearing once. Sequencing was performed on blood. These TCRs come from a woman aged 30 to 39 with Graves' hyperthyroidism that later progressed to Graves' ophthalmopathy.

This clonotype came up many times. The chain uses TRBV12-3 or TRBV12-4 and TRBJ2-7; 10 bases map to TRBD2. Unmatched junction bases numbered 6, after V lost 6 bases and J lost 4 bases. The CDR3 is made up of 14 amino acids. CDR3 nucleotides: TGTGCCAGCAGCAGGACTAGCGGTCAATACGAGCAGTACTTC. It yields the protein CASSRTSGQYEQYF.

This clonotype was observed many times. This chain uses TRBV27 with TRBJ2-7; possibly TRBD2 for D (5 bases). Trimming took off 2 bases at V and 5 bases at J, with 13 bases between the two ends. The CDR3 runs to 14 residues. Per germline, CDR1 MNHEY and CDR2 SMNVEV (reference sequence). The chain's CDR3 is CASSLVMEVDEQYF. The CDR3 bases are TGTGCCAGCAGTTTAGTAATGGAGGTCGACGAGCAGTACTTC.

As regards this clonotype: Possible read error: a much larger clone is one base away. The V and J genes are TRBV27 and TRBJ1-5, with D uncertain. Looked up from germline, CDR1 is MNHEY and CDR2 is SMNVEV (reference sequence). The CDR3 consists of 16 residues. The CDR3 spells CASGFQVAEGNQAQHF. The DNA for the CDR3 is TGTGCCAGCGGTTTTCAGGTGGCCGAGGGCAATCAGGCCCAGCATTTT.

This clonotype came up many times. The genes are TRBV19 and TRBJ1-1, with unresolved D. The CDR3 runs to 11 residues. The germline V gene encodes CDR1 LNHDA and CDR2 SQIVND (reference sequence). V lost 4 bases to trimming and J lost 7 bases, with 7 bases between them. The CDR3 reads CASSRESEAFF. CDR3 DNA: TGTGCCAGTAGTAGGGAGAGTGAAGCTTTCTTT.

This chain connects TRBV18 to TRBJ2-3; a weak D match, TRBD2 (6 bases). Germline CDR1 and CDR2: KGHSH and LQKENI. The V end was cut by 3 bases, the J end by 1 base, with 14 bases between. The length of the CDR3 is 16 residues. CDR3 protein: CASSPRGLEGTDTQYF. The CDR3 bases are TGTGCCAGCTCACCTCGGGGGTTAGAGGGCACAGATACGCAGTATTTT. The full variable domain, with the rest looked up from reference TRBV18 and TRBJ2-3, is NAGVMQNPRHLVRRRGQEARLRCSPMKGHSHVYWYRQLPEEGLKFMVYLQKENIIDESGMPKERFSAEFPKEGPSILRIQQVVRGDSAAYFCASSPRGLEGTDTQYFGPGTRLTVL.

This clonotype was found many times. The chain employs TRBV12-3 or TRBV12-4 and TRBJ1-3, with D possibly TRBD1 on 5 matching bases. This CDR3 region has 15 residues. With 5 bases removed from V and 3 bases from J, the gap between germline ends came to 14 bases. CDR3 DNA: TGTGCCAGCAGTGGCCGCGGGGGGTTTGGAAACACCATATATTTT. Its protein is CASSGRGGFGNTIYF.

This clonotype was seen only a few times. Possible read error: a much larger clone is one base away. The rearrangement uses TRBV11-3 and TRBJ1-1; possible D gene TRBD1, 6 bases. Germline V gene lookup returns CDR1 SGHNT and CDR2 YENEEA. CDR3 size: 12 residues. Here the CDR3 DNA reads TGTGCCAGCAGCTGGGGGGCTCCTGAATCTTTCTTT. As protein: CASSWGAPESFF.

A remark on this clonotype: A much larger clone lies a single base off, so this may be a read error. The chain couples TRBV7-2 to TRBJ1-1; possible D gene TRBD1, 6 bases. Germline lookup yields CDR1 SGHTA and CDR2 FQGNSA. CDR3 length: 15 amino acids. The CDR3 DNA sequence: TGTGCCAGCAGCTTAGAGGACAGTTTGAACATTGAAGCTTTCTTT. Translating it yields CASSLEDSLNIEAFF.

With respect to this clonotype: This could be a read error, since a much larger clone is one nucleotide away. The chain employs TRBV6-1 and TRBJ2-5; 8 positions agree with TRBD2. Germline loops: CDR1 MNHNS, CDR2 SASEGT. This CDR3 region has 15 residues. V lost 8 bases, J lost 2 bases, and 10 bases stayed unmatched. CDR3 nucleotides: TGTGCCAGCCCAGCTGTAGCGGGATTTCAAGAGACCCAGTACTTC. Its protein product is CASPAVAGFQETQYF.

This clonotype occurred a few times. The genes are TRBV12-3 or TRBV12-4 and TRBJ1-1; 8 bases line up with TRBD1. V shed 5 bases and J 3 bases; nucleotides not matched to a gene: 8. The CDR3 sequence is 15 residues long. As DNA, the CDR3 is TGTGCCAGCAGTCGGGGACAGGTCACTCACACTGAAGCTTTCTTT. It translates to CASSRGQVTHTEAFF.

This clonotype was seen ten or more times. This chain uses TRBV18 with TRBJ1-4; D not certain. The germline V gene encodes CDR1 KGHSH and CDR2 LQKENI. V dropped 1 base and J dropped 8 bases, with 8 bases sitting between them. The CDR3 consists of 13 residues. The CDR3 sequence: CASSPRSQEKLFF. Written as DNA, the CDR3 is TGTGCCAGCTCACCACGGAGTCAGGAAAAACTGTTTTTT.

This clonotype was counted only a few times. The chain couples TRBV20-1 to TRBJ2-7, with 8 bases that match TRBD1. The V gene's germline CDR1 is DFQATT and CDR2 SNEGSKA (reference sequence). This CDR3 has 13 residues. V lost 3 bases to trimming and J lost 7 bases; unmatched junction nucleotides: 8. The CDR3 sequence is CSARPQGAAEQYF. The CDR3 DNA sequence: TGCAGTGCTAGGCCCCAGGGGGCGGCTGAGCAGTACTTC.

The chain couples TRBV19 to TRBJ1-3; D is unclear. This CDR3 has 13 amino acids. Trimming pared 3 bases from V and 4 bases from J, leaving 7 bases between. Germline CDR1 LNHDA, CDR2 SQIVND (reference sequence). The CDR3: CASSILSGNTIYF. The CDR3 coding sequence is TGTGCCAGTAGTATTTTATCCGGAAACACCATATATTTT. Using reference TRBV19 and TRBJ1-3 for the parts outside the CDR3, the full variable domain is DGGITQSPKYLFRKEGQNVTLSCEQNLNHDAMYWYRQDPGQGLRLIYYSQIVNDFQKGDIAEGYSVSREKKESFPLTVTSAQKNPTAFYLCASSILSGNTIYFGEGSWLTVV.

This clonotype was found many times. This chain links TRBV30 with TRBJ2-5; D not resolved. This CDR3 contains 15 residues. The germline CDR1 and CDR2 sequences are GTSNPN and SVGIG (reference sequence). Trimming pared 0 bases from V and 7 bases from J, leaving 18 bases between. This CDR3 is CAWSVLNRVTGTQYF. The CDR3 coding sequence is TGTGCCTGGAGTGTACTGAATCGTGTCACGGGGACCCAGTACTTC.